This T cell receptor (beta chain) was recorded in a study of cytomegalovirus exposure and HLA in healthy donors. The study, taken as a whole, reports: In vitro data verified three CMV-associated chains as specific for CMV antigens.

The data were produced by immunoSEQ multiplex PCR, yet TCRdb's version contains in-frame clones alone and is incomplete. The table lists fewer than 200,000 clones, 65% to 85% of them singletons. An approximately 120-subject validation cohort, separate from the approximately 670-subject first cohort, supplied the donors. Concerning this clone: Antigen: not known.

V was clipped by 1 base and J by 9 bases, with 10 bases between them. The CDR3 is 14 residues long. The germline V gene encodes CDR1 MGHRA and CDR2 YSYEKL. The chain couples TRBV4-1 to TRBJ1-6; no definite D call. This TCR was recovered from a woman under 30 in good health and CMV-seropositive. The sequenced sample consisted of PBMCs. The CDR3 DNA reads TGCGCCAGCAGCCAAGCGGAGGTGGGTTCACCCCTCCACTTT. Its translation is CASSQAEVGSPLHF.